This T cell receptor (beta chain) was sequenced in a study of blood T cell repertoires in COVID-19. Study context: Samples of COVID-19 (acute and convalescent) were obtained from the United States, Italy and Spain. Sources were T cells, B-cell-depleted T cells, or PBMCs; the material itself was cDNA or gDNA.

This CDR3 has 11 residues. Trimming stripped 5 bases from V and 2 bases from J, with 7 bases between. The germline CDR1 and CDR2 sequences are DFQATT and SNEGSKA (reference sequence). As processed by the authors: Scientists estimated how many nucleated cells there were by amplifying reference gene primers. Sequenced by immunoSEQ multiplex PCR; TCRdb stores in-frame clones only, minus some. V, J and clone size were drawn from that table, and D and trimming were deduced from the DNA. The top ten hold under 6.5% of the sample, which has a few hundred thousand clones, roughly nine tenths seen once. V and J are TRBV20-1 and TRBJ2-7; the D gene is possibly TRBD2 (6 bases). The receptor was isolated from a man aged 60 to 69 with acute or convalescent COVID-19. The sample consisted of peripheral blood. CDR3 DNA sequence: TGCAGTGCTCGGAGGGCCTACGAGCAGTACTTC. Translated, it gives CSARRAYEQYF.